These 12 T cell receptor beta chains were all obtained from the same sample, sequenced in a study of blood T cell repertoires in COVID-19. Measured with immunoSEQ multiplex PCR; TCRdb has only the in-frame clones, and not every one. The table has about 380,000 clones, approximately 84% seen once. Sample: PBMCs or T cells enriched from blood (not recorded which). Receptors originate from a woman in her 30s who had recovered from COVID-19.

V gene TRBV15 combines with J gene TRBJ2-7, with 9 nucleotides matching TRBD1. The V and J ends lost 10 bases and 4 bases, in that order; junction bases with no gene match: 11. The CDR3 spans 14 residues. The germline CDR1 and CDR2 sequences are LNHNV and YYDKDF (reference sequence). The CDR3 DNA follows: TGTGCCATCCGGGACAGGGACGCTCCTTACGAGCAGTACTTC. It translates to CAIRDRDAPYEQYF.

The J gene is TRBJ2-3, the V gene TRBV14; 15 bases map to TRBD2. Germline V gene sequence: CDR1 SGHDN, CDR2 FVKESK. The CDR3 sequence is 20 residues long. Losses at the gene ends were 1 base for V and 4 bases for J; bases not matched to a gene: 12. CDR3 region: CASSQAPGLAGGPSPDTQYF. The CDR3 nucleotides read TGTGCCAGCAGCCAAGCCCCCGGACTAGCGGGAGGGCCGTCTCCAGATACGCAGTATTTT.

The chain employs TRBV29-1 and TRBJ1-2; 8 nucleotides line up with TRBD1. The junction had 5 bases not matched to a gene; V was cut back by 7 bases and J by 4 bases. Germline loops: CDR1 SQVTM, CDR2 ANQGSEA. This CDR3 is 12 amino acids long. The CDR3 region has the DNA TGCAGCGCCAGGGGGCTGGGCTATGGCTACACCTTC. Protein: CSARGLGYGYTF.

V usage is TRBV7-8 and J usage is TRBJ1-1; D is perhaps TRBD1 (5 bases). This CDR3 region has 18 residues. Trimming took 7 bases from V and 1 from J, leaving 25 bases between them. In germline, CDR1 is SGHVS, CDR2 FQNEAQ. The CDR3 DNA sequence: TGTGCCAGCACAGGGCAGAGGTTCCTCTCACCTAGGAACACTGAAGCTTTCTTT. Encoded protein: CASTGQRFLSPRNTEAFF.

The V call is TRBV18, the J call TRBJ1-1; unclear D gene. The germline CDR1 and CDR2 sequences are KGHSH and LQKENI. V gave up 10 bases and J gave up 0 bases, with 9 bases separating them. This CDR3 is 12 amino acids long. CDR3 sequence (DNA): TGTGCCACAGGCGCTTTGAACACTGAAGCTTTCTTT. It is translated as CATGALNTEAFF.

The chain combines TRBV10-1 with TRBJ1-1; 7 nucleotides agree with TRBD1. The V segment lost 7 bases and the J segment 0 bases; nucleotides outside the gene matches: 2. CDR3 size: 13 residues. Germline V CDR1 and CDR2: WNHNN, SYGVQD (reference sequence). CDR3 sequence: CASTGQVNTEAFF. CDR3 DNA sequence: TGCGCCAGCACCGGACAGGTGAACACTGAAGCTTTCTTT.

The V call is TRBV3-1 (or the pseudogene TRBV3-2), the J call TRBJ1-2, with D tentatively TRBD1 (5 bases). This CDR3 comprises 14 residues. V dropped 3 bases and J dropped 3 bases, with 11 bases sitting between them. Germline V gene lookup returns CDR1 LGHDT and CDR2 YNNKEL (reference sequence). The DNA for the CDR3 is TGTGCCAGCAGCCAGCAGGGAATCGACTATGGCTACACCTTC. It specifies CASSQQGIDYGYTF.

The chain recombines TRBV25-1 with TRBJ2-2; 8 bases are a match to TRBD1. The trim removed 7 bases at V and 5 bases at J, leaving 6 bases unmatched. The CDR3 contains 14 residues. CDR1 and CDR2 from the germline V gene are MGHDK and SYGVNS. In DNA, the CDR3 is TGTGCCAGCACCGAAACAGGGGGGACCGGGGAGCTGTTTTTT. Translation: CASTETGGTGELFF.

The chain's CDR3 is CASSYKLPSSYNEQFF. DNA for the CDR3: TGTGCCAGCAGTTACAAATTGCCTAGCTCCTACAATGAGCAGTTCTTC. The chain is built from TRBV6-5 and TRBJ2-1; D ambiguous. V lost 2 bases and J lost 0, with 11 bases in between. Germline lookup yields CDR1 MNHEY and CDR2 SVGAGI. The CDR3 loop spans 16 amino acids.

The chain carries TRBV19 and TRBJ1-5; a possible D gene is TRBD1 (6 bases). The CDR3 is made up of 17 amino acids. Trimming removed 7 bases from V and 0 bases from J, with 19 bases in between. Germline V gene sequence: CDR1 LNHDA, CDR2 SQIVND (reference sequence). The CDR3 DNA is TGTGCCAGTACCCCCCCCCATGGACAGATTAGCAATCAGCCCCAGCATTTT. Translating it yields CASTPPHGQISNQPQHF.

The V call is TRBV7-2, the J call TRBJ2-3; 8 bases are shared with TRBD2. The trim removed 0 bases at V and 3 bases at J, leaving 8 bases unmatched. This CDR3 region has 17 residues. Germline CDR1 and CDR2: SGHTA and FQGNSA. The CDR3 DNA sequence: TGTGCCAGCAGCTTAGCCAGGGCGGGAGGTGGAACAGATACGCAGTATTTT. Its protein is CASSLARAGGGTDTQYF.

The chain links TRBV7-9 to TRBJ2-7; TRBD2 matches 9 bases. Germline assignment: CDR1 SEHNR and CDR2 FQNEAQ (reference sequence). The V gene end was trimmed by 0 bases and the J gene end by 5 bases; junction bases not matched to a gene: 2. The CDR3 extends over 14 amino acids. In DNA, the CDR3 is TGTGCCAGCAGCTTAGCAAGCGGGAGGAACGAGCAGTACTTC. This encodes CASSLASGRNEQYF.